Below, one T cell receptor (beta chain) is given with its context. The data were taken from a study of T cell changes during pregnancy in multiple sclerosis. This table comes from immunoSEQ multiplex PCR, and its TCRdb copy is limited to in-frame clones, with some not included. The sample yields around 50,000 clones, 94% seen once. This specimen was CD4+ T cells from peripheral blood mononuclear cells, taken in the first trimester of pregnancy. The receptor was isolated from a female donor with multiple sclerosis, enrolled in a pregnancy study.

The CDR3 region is CASSPPSGTYNEQFF. Here the CDR3 DNA reads TGTGCCAGTAGTCCCCCTAGCGGAACCTACAATGAGCAGTTCTTC. The chain employs TRBV19 and TRBJ2-1; 7 nucleotides agree with TRBD2. V was pared by 5 bases and J by 2 bases, with 6 bases of the junction left unmatched. Germline V gives CDR1 LNHDA, CDR2 SQIVND (reference sequence). The CDR3 runs to 15 residues.